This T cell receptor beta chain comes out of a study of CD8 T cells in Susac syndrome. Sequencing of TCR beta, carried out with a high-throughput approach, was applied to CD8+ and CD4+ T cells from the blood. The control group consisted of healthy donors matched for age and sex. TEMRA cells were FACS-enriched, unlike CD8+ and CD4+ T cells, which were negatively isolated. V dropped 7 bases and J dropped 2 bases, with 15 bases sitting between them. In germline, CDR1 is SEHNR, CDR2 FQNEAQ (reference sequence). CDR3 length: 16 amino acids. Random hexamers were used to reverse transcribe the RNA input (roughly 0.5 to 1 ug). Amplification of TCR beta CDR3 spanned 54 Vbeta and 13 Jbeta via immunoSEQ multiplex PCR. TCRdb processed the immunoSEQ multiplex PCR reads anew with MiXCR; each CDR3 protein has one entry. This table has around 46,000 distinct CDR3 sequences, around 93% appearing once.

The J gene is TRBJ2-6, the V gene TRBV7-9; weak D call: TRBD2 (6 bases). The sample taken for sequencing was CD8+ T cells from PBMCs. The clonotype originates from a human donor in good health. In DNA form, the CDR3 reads TGTGCCAGCAACGACCCTGGACTAACTGGGGCCAACGTCCTGACTTTC. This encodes CASNDPGLTGANVLTF.